The next 8 T cell receptor beta chains were all read from a single sample in a study of post-analysis software for immune sequencing data. The study, taken as a whole, reports: The five TRBV segments detected at higher frequency in patients than in controls included TRBV5-6, TRBV5-1 and TRBV20-1.

Carried by the TCR beta cDNA libraries were unique molecular identifiers. TCRdb reanalysed the PCR reads using MiXCR and keeps one entry per CDR3 protein. Of fewer than 850,000 distinct CDR3 sequences listed, 46% are singletons. The antigens these receptors bind are not known. The sequenced material came from blood. These receptors all stem from a girl between 10 and 17 years old with multiple sclerosis.

This clonotype was counted once. The chain recombines TRBV19 with TRBJ1-5; D uncertain. V was shortened by 0 bases and J by 4 bases, with 16 bases between the two germline ends. This CDR3 is built from 17 residues. Germline assignment: CDR1 LNHDA and CDR2 SQIVND (reference sequence). CDR3 region: CASSIDESVLPNQPQHF. The CDR3 region has the DNA TGTGCCAGTAGTATAGATGAATCCGTACTACCGAATCAGCCCCAGCATTTT.

A note on this clonotype: One end of the junction does not line up with germline, which may come from a read error. The rearrangement uses TRBV29-1 and TRBJ2-6; no definite D call. The CDR3 extends over 12 amino acids. Germline V gene lookup returns CDR1 SQVTM and CDR2 ANQGSEA. CDR3 nucleotides: TGCAGCGTTGATCTTGGGACCAACGTCCTGACTTTC. Encoded protein: CSVDLGTNVLTF.

The rearrangement uses TRBV20-1 and TRBJ2-5; D ambiguous. Looked up from germline, CDR1 is DFQATT and CDR2 is SNEGSKA (reference sequence). V was shortened by 6 bases and J by 4 bases, with 9 bases between the two germline ends. The CDR3 is made up of 11 amino acids. CDR3 loop: CSAKNGETQYF. CDR3 bases: TGCAGTGCCAAAAACGGAGAGACCCAGTACTTC.

This rearrangement joins TRBV10-3 to TRBJ2-1, with 13 positions matching TRBD2. The CDR3 length is 17 residues. Germline CDR1 is ENHRY and CDR2 is SYGVKD. With 0 bases clipped from V and 9 bases from J, the junction kept 8 bases outside the gene matches. CDR3 region: CAISESETSGRAGEQFF. Here the CDR3 DNA reads TGTGCCATCAGTGAGTCGGAAACTAGCGGGAGGGCCGGTGAGCAGTTCTTC.

The chain has TRBV20-1 and TRBJ2-3; 12 nucleotides match TRBD2. Trimming removed 1 base from V and 6 bases from J; junction bases left unmatched: 8. The CDR3 length is 16 residues. The V gene's germline CDR1 is DFQATT and CDR2 SNEGSKA (reference sequence). The CDR3 DNA sequence: TGCAGTGCTAGAGTTCTAGCGGGAGGGCGCGGCGATACGCAGTATTTT. It encodes CSARVLAGGRGDTQYF.

The CDR3 sequence: CAISESAGFAGDEQYF. The CDR3 bases are TGTGCCATCAGTGAGTCGGCCGGGTTCGCCGGAGACGAGCAGTACTTC. V gene TRBV10-3 combines with J gene TRBJ2-5, with D hard to call. The J call is doubtful: the DNA matches TRBJ2-7 better. Per germline, CDR1 ENHRY and CDR2 SYGVKD. The CDR3 totals 16 residues.

This chain connects TRBV4-3 to TRBJ2-1; 7 bases map to TRBD2. Germline V lookup: CDR1 LGHNA, CDR2 YSLEER. The length of the CDR3 is 17 residues. V lost 0 bases and J lost 2; bases outside the gene matches: 7. This chain's CDR3 is CASSQEGRGGTYNEQFF. CDR3 bases: TGCGCCAGCAGCCAAGAAGGTCGCGGGGGTACCTACAATGAGCAGTTCTTC.

The J gene is TRBJ2-1, the V gene TRBV5-1; D tentatively fits TRBD1 or TRBD2 (5 bases each). The CDR3 is 17 amino acids. Between the trimmed V and J ends, which lost 0 bases and 4 bases, there was a span of 17 bases. From germline, CDR1 is SGHRS and CDR2 YFSETQ. The DNA for the CDR3 is TGCGCCAGCAGCTTGGACCCTGCCGGGGCCTCTTACAATGAGCAGTTCTTC. Translating it yields CASSLDPAGASYNEQFF.